This TCR beta chain was identified during a study of T cell changes during pregnancy in multiple sclerosis. Some clones are missing from TCRdb's copy, which holds only in-frame ones; the method was immunoSEQ multiplex PCR. The table shows 45,000 to 60,000 clones, with about 90% occurring only once. Germline V CDR1 and CDR2: SGDLS, YYNGEE. The CDR3 extends over 13 amino acids. With V trimmed by 4 bases and J by 4 bases, 2 bases remained unmatched. The chain links TRBV9 to TRBJ2-1; 7 positions match TRBD2. This clonotype originated in a female donor in good health, enrolled as a control in a pregnancy study. The input for sequencing was peripheral blood, taken after pregnancy. CDR3 coding DNA: TGTGCCAGCAGCCCCGGGAGGTACAATGAGCAGTTCTTC. Translated, it gives CASSPGRYNEQFF.